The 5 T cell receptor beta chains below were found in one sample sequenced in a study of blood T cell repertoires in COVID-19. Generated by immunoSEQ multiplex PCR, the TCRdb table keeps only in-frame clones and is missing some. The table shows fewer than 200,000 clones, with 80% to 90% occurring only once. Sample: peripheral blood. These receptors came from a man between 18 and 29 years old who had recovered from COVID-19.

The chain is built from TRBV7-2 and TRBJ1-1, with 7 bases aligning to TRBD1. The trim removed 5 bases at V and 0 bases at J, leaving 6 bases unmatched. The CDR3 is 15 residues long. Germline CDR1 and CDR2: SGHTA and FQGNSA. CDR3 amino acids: CASSPGQRLNTEAFF. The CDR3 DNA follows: TGTGCCAGCAGCCCGGGACAGCGTTTGAACACTGAAGCTTTCTTT.

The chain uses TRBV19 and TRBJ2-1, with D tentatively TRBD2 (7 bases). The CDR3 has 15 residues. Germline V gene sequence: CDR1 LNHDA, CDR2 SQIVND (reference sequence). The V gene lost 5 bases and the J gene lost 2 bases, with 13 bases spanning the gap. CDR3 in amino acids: CASSPAGHPYNEQFF. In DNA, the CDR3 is TGTGCCAGTAGTCCAGCGGGACACCCCTACAATGAGCAGTTCTTC.

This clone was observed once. The CDR3 is CASSLTSGRLGDTQYF. CDR3 nucleotide sequence: TGTGCCAGCAGCTTGACTAGCGGGAGGCTAGGGGATACGCAGTATTTT. The rearrangement uses TRBV11-3 and TRBJ2-3, with 13 nucleotides matching TRBD2. V was clipped by 3 bases and J by 6 bases; unmatched bases: 6. The V gene's germline CDR1 is SGHNT and CDR2 YENEEA. This CDR3 contains 16 residues.

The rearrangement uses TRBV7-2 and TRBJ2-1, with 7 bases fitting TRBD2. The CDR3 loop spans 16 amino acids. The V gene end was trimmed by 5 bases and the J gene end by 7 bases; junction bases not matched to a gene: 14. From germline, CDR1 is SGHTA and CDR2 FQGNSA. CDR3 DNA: TGTGCCAGCAGCCTCCCCGTCGGCGGGAGTAGGAATGAGCAGTTCTTC. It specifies CASSLPVGGSRNEQFF.

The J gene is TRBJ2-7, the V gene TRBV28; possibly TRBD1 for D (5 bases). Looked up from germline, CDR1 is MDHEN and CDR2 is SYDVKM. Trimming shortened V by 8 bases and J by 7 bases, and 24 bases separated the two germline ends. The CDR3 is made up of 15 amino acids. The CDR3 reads CASGANSRLEDEQYF. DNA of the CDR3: TGTGCCAGCGGGGCGAACAGTCGTCTAGAGGATGAGCAGTACTTC.